This T cell receptor beta chain was captured by sequencing in a study of PD-L1 blockade in urothelial cancer (dated by TCRdb to about 2017). At the level of the whole study: Therapy was started around 2014 for all patients, and atezolizumab 1,200 mg was administered intravenously every 3 weeks. Somatic, immune and clinical correlates of response to PD-L1 blockade with atezolizumab in urothelial cancer were the focus of an exploratory multi-omic analysis. Durable clinical benefit was defined as progression-free survival longer than 6 months, and TCR features were also tested against progression-free and overall survival. Blood samples gave a median of approximately 150,000 T cells and 88,000 or so unique TCRs, with a median clonality of around 0.08. In the same patients, whole exome sequencing and RNA sequencing of pretreatment tumors were performed in addition to TCR sequencing. Blood samples were analyzed at 3 weeks after treatment start (second dose) and at 6 weeks after treatment start. Twenty-five of 29 patients were identified as males with urothelial cancer of bladder origin, and a prior smoking history was reported by 18 of 29 patients. Approximately 29 patients had pretreatment blood TCR-seq, about 25 had at least one posttreatment blood collection, and about 25 had tumor TCR-seq. An ECOG performance status of 0 or 1 was recorded for the patients, and 0 to 3 prior chemotherapy regimens had been received by the patients. Durable clinical benefit was achieved by nine patients and was not achieved by 20 patients. Pretreatment tumor samples and matched peripheral blood, collected serially before and after atezolizumab treatment, underwent TCR sequencing. Overall results and qualifications from the work: Among patients with durable benefit, tumor-associated TCR clones showed greater expansion in peripheral blood 3 weeks after treatment started (n ≈ 21, p = 0.022). Because the sample size was small (n = 29) and many of the analyses were exploratory, the results are meant to be hypothesis-generating. A pretreatment peripheral blood TCR clonality below the median was linked to improved progression-free and overall survival.

Per the publication, the time point label means: peripheral blood 6 weeks after treatment start. The cohort comprised more than 25 patients with locally advanced or metastatic urothelial carcinoma treated at Memorial Sloan Kettering on a trial protocol. Peripheral blood mononuclear cells were collected pretreatment and during treatment, with between 1 and 8 total time points obtained per patient. The Qiagen DNeasy Blood extraction kit was used to purify genomic DNA from total PBMCs and tumor samples. PBMCs were collected pretreatment and during treatment, and were isolated and stored as previously described. Synthetic TCR analog templates were spiked into each PCR to estimate absolute template abundance from read counts. Using the immunoSEQ assay, TCRbeta CDR3 regions were amplified from genomic DNA with bias-controlled V and J gene primers. Sequencing of rearranged TCRbeta segments was performed at approximately 20X coverage. The paper's processing steps were these. Sequencing errors were corrected by clustering and CDR3s were annotated against IMGT to assign V, D and J genes. Out-of-frame and stop-codon sequences were excluded, and only productive TCRbeta rearrangements were used in downstream analyses. Clonality was calculated as one minus the Shannon entropy normalized by the log of the number of unique productive sequences. Clones differing between time points or between blood and tumor were identified by Fisher's exact test with Benjamini-Hochberg correction at adjusted p below 0.01. TCRdb retrieved this table from immuneACCESS and kept in-frame rearrangements only. Not all clones are present; in checked studies, unresolved V genes account for under half, and no reason is known for the remainder. V and J calls and clone size are as listed in that table; D and trimming were resolved from the DNA. For this sample there are 45,000 to 60,000 clones; more than 75% appear just once. The biggest ten clones account for 2% to 2.5% of the sample.

A note on this clone: Its antigen target is currently unknown. Per-base qualities were not stored, and no clone one base away is much larger.

Here V drops 2 bases and J drops 5 bases, and the junction holds 6 bases not matched to any gene. The CDR3 runs 15 amino acids, cysteine and phenylalanine included. Only the CDR3 portion is preserved as DNA: 45 bases, with reading frame beginning at the first base. As encoded in the germline V gene, CDR1 is KGHSY while CDR2 is FQNENV. The starting material was PBMCs, obtained around atezolizumab (anti-PD-L1) treatment. Recombination connected TRBV16 to TRBJ1-1, and 9 bases in between align with TRBD1. The sequence came from a man between 60 and 75 years old with urothelial cancer. The DNA sequence follows: TGTGCCAGCAGCCAACTAACAGGGGGCTTAACTGAAGCTTTCTTT. It translates to CASSQLTGGLTEAFF.